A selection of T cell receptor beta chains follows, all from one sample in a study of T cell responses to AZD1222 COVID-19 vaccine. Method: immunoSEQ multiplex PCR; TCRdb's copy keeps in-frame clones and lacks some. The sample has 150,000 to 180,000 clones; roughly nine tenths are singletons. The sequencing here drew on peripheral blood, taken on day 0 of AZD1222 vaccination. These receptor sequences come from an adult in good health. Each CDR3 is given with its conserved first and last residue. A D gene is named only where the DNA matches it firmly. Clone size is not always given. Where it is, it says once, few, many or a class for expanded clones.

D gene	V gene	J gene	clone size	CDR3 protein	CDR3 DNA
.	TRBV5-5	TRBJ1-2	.	CASSLNRWETNYGYTF	TGTGCCAGCAGCTTGAACAGGTGGGAAACTAACTATGGCTACACCTTC
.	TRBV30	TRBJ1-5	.	CAWSVQSNQPQHF	TGTGCCTGGAGTGTACAGAGCAATCAGCCCCAGCATTTT
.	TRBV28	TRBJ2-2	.	CASSLVSDGDTITGELFF	TGTGCCAGCAGTTTAGTTTCCGATGGGGACACTATCACCGGGGAGCTGTTTTTT
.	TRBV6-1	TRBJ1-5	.	CASSDAGISNQPQHF	TGTGCCAGCAGTGATGCAGGGATCAGCAATCAGCCCCAGCATTTT
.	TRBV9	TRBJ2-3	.	CASSFPQGTQYF	TGTGCCAGCAGCTTCCCCCAGGGTACGCAGTATTTT
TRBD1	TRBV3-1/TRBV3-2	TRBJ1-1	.	CASSPRDRGDTEAFF	TGTGCCAGCAGCCCCCGGGACAGGGGTGACACTGAAGCTTTCTTT
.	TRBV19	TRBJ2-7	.	CASSSDSQSSYEQYF	TGTGCCAGTAGTTCGGACAGCCAGAGCTCCTACGAGCAGTACTTC
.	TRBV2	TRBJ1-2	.	CASSHPGRGVSGYTF	TGTGCCAGCAGCCACCCCGGTAGAGGGGTGTCTGGCTACACCTTC
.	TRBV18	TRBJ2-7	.	CASSPQEGYYEQYF	TGTGCCAGCTCACCACAAGAGGGGTACTACGAGCAGTACTTC
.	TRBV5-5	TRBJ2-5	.	CASSSAGQETQYF	TGTGCCAGCAGCTCGGCCGGACAAGAGACCCAGTACTTC
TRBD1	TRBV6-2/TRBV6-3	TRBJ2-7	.	CASSRGTVNSYEQYF	TGTGCCAGCAGTCGTGGGACAGTCAACTCCTACGAGCAGTACTTC
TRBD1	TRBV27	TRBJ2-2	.	CASTIRGPYTGELFF	TGTGCCAGCACCATCAGGGGGCCGTACACCGGGGAGCTGTTTTTT
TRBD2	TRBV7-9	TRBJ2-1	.	CASSPTTTSGRETYNEQFF	TGTGCCAGCAGCCCTACAACGACTAGCGGGAGGGAAACCTACAATGAGCAGTTCTTC
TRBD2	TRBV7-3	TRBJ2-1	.	CASSLQLASPNEQFF	TGTGCCAGCAGCTTACAACTAGCGTCACCCAATGAGCAGTTCTTC
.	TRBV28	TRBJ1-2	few	CASSRDSLYGYTF	TGTGCCAGCAGCCGCGACAGCCTCTATGGCTACACCTTC
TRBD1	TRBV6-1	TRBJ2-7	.	CASSEGTGAYEQYF	TGTGCCAGCAGTGAAGGGACAGGGGCCTACGAGCAGTACTTC
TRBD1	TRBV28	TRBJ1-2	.	CASSLSTRQGVIANYGYTF	TGTGCCAGCAGTTTATCGACTCGGCAGGGGGTGATAGCTAACTATGGCTACACCTTC
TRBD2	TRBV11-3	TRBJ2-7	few	CASSLAGGSDEQYF	TGTGCCAGCAGCTTGGCGGGAGGTAGCGACGAGCAGTACTTC
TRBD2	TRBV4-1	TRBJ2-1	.	CASSRPTGTSGRKGNEQFF	TGCGCCAGCAGCCGACCAACCGGGACTAGCGGGAGGAAGGGGAATGAGCAGTTCTTC
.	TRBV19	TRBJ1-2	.	CASSIVRGGYTF	TGTGCCAGTAGTATAGTCAGGGGAGGCTACACCTTC
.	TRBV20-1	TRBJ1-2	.	CSPSVGDGYTF	TGCAGTCCTTCGGTGGGGGATGGCTACACCTTC
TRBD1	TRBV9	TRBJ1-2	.	CASSVAKTGWNYGYTF	TGTGCCAGCAGCGTAGCTAAGACAGGGTGGAACTATGGCTACACCTTC
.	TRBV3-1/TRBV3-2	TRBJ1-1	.	CASSTRRGTEAFF	TGTGCCAGCAGCACCCGGAGGGGGACTGAAGCTTTCTTT
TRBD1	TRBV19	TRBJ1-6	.	CASHPGTGRYNSPLHF	TGTGCCAGTCACCCCGGGACAGGGAGGTATAATTCACCCCTCCACTTT